This T cell receptor beta chain stems from a study of CD8 T cells in ankylosing spondylitis (dated by TCRdb to 2015 to 2018). Study-level background: T cell receptor beta repertoires were profiled in healthy donors and ankylosing spondylitis patients so that disease-linked TCR variants could be found. The whole study cohort included about a hundred healthy donors and 25 ankylosing spondylitis patients. Peripheral blood was sampled, and synovial fluid was also collected from ankylosing spondylitis patients.

The study at large found these results: According to the report, matched synovial fluid samples from ankylosing spondylitis patients were significantly enriched for the disease-linked clones. Some motif variants were previously reported in synovial fluid and blood of reactive arthritis patients, suggesting common disease-initiation mechanisms. Blood from ankylosing spondylitis patients appeared to be characterized by a TCR beta motif made up of under ten highly homologous amino acid variants. The disease-linked clones had a CD8+ phenotype and were found at relatively low frequencies in peripheral blood.

The sequencer listed for this sample is Illumina HiSeq 2500. TCR beta libraries were prepared by quantitative 5'-RACE with molecular barcodes. Under the source paper's analysis protocol: A new computational method, built on a probabilistic model of VDJ rearrangement, was used to identify disease-linked TCR variants. TCRdb handled the public reads itself, with Q25 trimming in fastp and clone calling in MiXCR, and kept productive beta chains. Entries are consolidated by CDR3 protein sequence, retaining the most common genes and DNA. The V and J calls shown here were made by TCRdb, not taken from the authors' results. The sample table records around 330,000 distinct CDR3 sequences; about 9.9% of these occur just once. The ten top clones hold 8% to 9.5% of the sample. This clonotype has a handful of counts. Its cognate antigen has yet to be identified. Per-nucleotide qualities are absent, and no much larger clonotype sits a single base away.

CDR1 and CDR2 (DFQATT, SNEGSKA) derive from the germline V gene (reference sequence). V was cut back by 6 bases and J by 1 base, leaving a gap of 18 bases between them. The CDR3 measures 15 amino acids from cysteine to phenylalanine. Just the 45-base CDR3 DNA is kept, in frame starting at base 1. The specimen sequenced was blood, either unsorted or a sorted T cell fraction (not recorded which). The V and J genes are TRBV20-1 and TRBJ1-2; the D segment could be TRBD1, given 6 matching bases. This clonotype was obtained from a female donor with ankylosing spondylitis or in good health (not recorded which). The DNA sequence is as follows: TGCAGTGCGACACGGGGGGCAGCTAATAACTATGGCTACACCTTC. Its protein is CSATRGAANNYGYTF.